This TCR beta chain was sequenced for a study of T cells in Graves' hyperthyroidism and ophthalmopathy. The overall study: Peripheral blood was drawn at first diagnosis, prior to all treatment.

There were TCR beta CDR3 regions amplified from RNA transcripts. A first-round RT-PCR of the TCR CDR3 used the HTBI primer set. TCRdb reanalysed the multiplex PCR reads using MiXCR and keeps one entry per CDR3 protein. The data contain about 210,000 distinct CDR3 sequences, 15% to 20% of them seen just once; the ten biggest clones take up under 65%. The V and J ends lost 7 bases and 4 bases, in that order; junction bases with no gene match: 9. Germline values: CDR1 SNHLY, CDR2 FYNNEI. The CDR3 runs 15 residues. Notes on the study in general: Also found in blood were most expanded thyroid clonotypes above 0.001. A model of 13 V-J pairs discriminated ophthalmopathy from stable hyperthyroidism.

On this clonotype: Its specificity is unknown.

The sequence was obtained from a man aged 45-65 years with Graves' hyperthyroidism. J is TRBJ2-1 and V is TRBV2; 8 bases agree with TRBD2. Sequencing used blood. The CDR3 DNA reads TGTGCCAGCAAGCCGGGACTAGGGGAGTACAATGAGCAGTTCTTC. It specifies CASKPGLGEYNEQFF.